This T cell receptor beta chain was recorded in a study of Ad26.COV2.S vaccination and SARS-CoV-2 variants. The CDR3 consists of 17 residues. Deletions cut 8 bases from V and 4 bases from J, with 24 bases between. Germline V lookup: CDR1 SGHVS, CDR2 FQNEAQ. Treatment reported: some 20 received Ad26.COV2.S at low or high dose, single or two shots; 5 received placebo; per-sample allocation not given. Sampling took place 63 days after the first vaccine or placebo injection. Repertoires were generated with immunoSEQ multiplex PCR, while TCRdb's copy carries only in-frame clones and drops some. Of approximately 410,000 clones in the sample, around 87% were seen once.

The specimen was peripheral blood, collected in a trial of Ad26.COV2.S vaccine versus placebo. This rearrangement joins TRBV7-8 to TRBJ2-1; a weak D match, TRBD2 (6 bases). The receptor's source is a person between 18 and 59 years old who received the Ad26.COV2.S COVID-19 vaccine or a placebo. The CDR3: CASRLRFGLRKYNEQFF. The CDR3 DNA follows: TGTGCCAGCCGACTAAGGTTTGGACTAAGAAAGTACAATGAGCAGTTCTTC.